These 23 T cell receptor beta chains share one sample of origin, sequenced in a study of blood T cell repertoires in COVID-19. Profiled with immunoSEQ multiplex PCR; TCRdb holds only in-frame clones, not every one. The sample has around 390,000 clones; approximately 87% are singletons. Sequencing input: PBMCs or T cells enriched from blood (not recorded which). All receptors derive from a woman in her forties or fifties who had recovered from COVID-19.

The CDR3 bases are TGTGCCAGCAAGGATAGGGGTGCGCTCGCTTTTAATTCACCCCTCCACTTT. Protein: CASKDRGALAFNSPLHF. The chain links TRBV2 to TRBJ1-6, with a possible D match to TRBD1 (5 bases). This CDR3 is 17 amino acids long. Germline V gene data show CDR1 as SNHLY and CDR2 as FYNNEI. Trimming cost V 7 bases and J 6 bases, with 22 bases left between them. Together with reference TRBV2 and TRBJ1-6, the CDR3 gives the full variable domain: EPEVTQTPSHQVTQMGQEVILRCVPISNHLYFYWYRQILGQKVEFLVSFYNNEISEKSEIFDDQFSVERPDGSNFTLKIRSTKLEDSAMYFCASKDRGALAFNSPLHFGNGTRLTVT.

A few counts support this clone. The rearrangement uses TRBV5-6 and TRBJ2-7; D not certain. The length of the CDR3 is 15 residues. Germline values: CDR1 SGHDT, CDR2 YYEEEE. Trimming removed 2 bases at V and 0 bases at J, with 12 bases between. The CDR3 loop is CASSFLNGFSYEQYF. CDR3 sequence (DNA): TGTGCCAGCAGCTTTCTTAACGGTTTCTCCTACGAGCAGTACTTC.

The chain joins TRBV28 to TRBJ2-6, with 9 bases fitting TRBD1. The CDR3 runs 17 residues. V lost 11 bases to trimming and J lost 2 bases; unmatched junction nucleotides: 13. Germline CDR1 reads MDHEN; CDR2 reads SYDVKM. CDR3 protein: CAVPGTGSQPGANVLTF. Here the CDR3 DNA reads TGTGCCGTGCCCGGGACAGGGTCCCAACCTGGGGCCAACGTCCTGACTTTC. The whole variable domain, remainder taken from reference TRBV28 and TRBJ2-6, is DVKVTQSSRYLVKRTGEKVFLECVQDMDHENMFWYRQDPGLGLRLIYFSYDVKMKEKGDIPEGYSVSREKKERFSLILESASTNQTSMYLCAVPGTGSQPGANVLTFGAGSRLTVL.

V is TRBV19 and J is TRBJ2-7, with TRBD1 as a possible D gene (5 bases). The germline V and J ends were trimmed by 5 bases and 2 bases, with 13 bases remaining between them. Looked up from germline, CDR1 is LNHDA and CDR2 is SQIVND (reference sequence). The CDR3 loop spans 14 amino acids. CDR3 amino acids: CASSPPGITYEQYF. The CDR3 DNA reads TGTGCCAGTAGTCCCCCAGGGATTACCTACGAGCAGTACTTC.

The chain carries TRBV7-2 and TRBJ2-2, with a tentative D call TRBD2 (6 bases). V gave up 0 bases and J gave up 4 bases, with 9 bases separating them. The CDR3 length is 15 residues. The V gene's germline CDR1 is SGHTA and CDR2 FQGNSA. The CDR3 region has the DNA TGTGCCAGCAGCTTAGCCCTAGCGTCCACCGGGGAGCTGTTTTTT. Protein product: CASSLALASTGELFF.

The CDR3 DNA follows: TGTGCCAGTACCGTGGTGGGGACAAGCTCCTACAATGAGCAGTTCTTC. Translation gives CASTVVGTSSYNEQFF. The chain has TRBV19 and TRBJ2-1, with a tentative D call TRBD1 (6 bases). Germline V lookup: CDR1 LNHDA, CDR2 SQIVND (reference sequence). There are 16 residues in the CDR3. Trimming removed 7 bases at V and 0 bases at J, with 16 bases between.

J is TRBJ1-3 and V is TRBV18; 7 nucleotides agree with TRBD1. The germline V gene has CDR1 KGHSH and CDR2 LQKENI. V gave up 2 bases and J gave up 4 bases; unmatched junction bases: 8. The CDR3 totals 16 residues. In nucleotides, the CDR3 is TGTGCCAGCTCACCAGTGACGGGACAGTTCGGAAACACCATATATTTT. Translating gives CASSPVTGQFGNTIYF.

CDR3 in amino acids: CAWSVGQGISYEQYF. For the CDR3, the DNA is TGTGCCTGGAGTGTAGGCCAGGGAATATCCTACGAGCAGTACTTC. This chain joins TRBV30 and TRBJ2-7; weak D call: TRBD1 (5 bases). Germline values: CDR1 GTSNPN, CDR2 SVGIG (reference sequence). CDR3 length equals 15 residues. V was shortened by 0 bases and J by 1 base, with 13 bases between the two germline ends. The whole variable domain, filled in from reference TRBV30 and TRBJ2-7, reads SQTIHQWPATLVQPVGSPLSLECTVEGTSNPNLYWYRQAAGRGLQLLFYSVGIGQISSEVPQNLSASRPQDRQFILSSKKLLLSDSGFYLCAWSVGQGISYEQYFGPGTRLTVT.

The J gene is TRBJ1-5, the V gene TRBV4-2; 10 bases map to TRBD1. V shed 2 bases, J shed 4 bases, and the junction held 5 bases outside the gene matches. Germline CDR1 reads LGHNA; CDR2 reads YNFKEQ. The CDR3 length is 16 residues. The CDR3: CASSQSDRGRNQPQHF. In nucleotides, the CDR3 is TGTGCCAGCAGCCAATCCGACAGGGGGCGAAATCAGCCCCAGCATTTT.

The chain has TRBV7-2 and TRBJ1-2; no definite D call. V was shortened by 0 bases and J by 8 bases, with 19 bases between the two germline ends. This CDR3 has 16 amino acids. Germline CDR1 and CDR2: SGHTA and FQGNSA. The CDR3 nucleotides are TGTGCCAGCAGCTTAGCCACAGCATTCGCTTATGAGGGCTACACCTTC. This translates into CASSLATAFAYEGYTF.

This chain connects TRBV27 to TRBJ1-6, with D possibly TRBD1 on 5 matching bases. Germline-derived CDR1 and CDR2 are MNHEY and SMNVEV (reference sequence). V lost 6 bases and J lost 0, with 18 bases in between. The CDR3 is 18 residues long. This CDR3 reads CASSPGGVGSSYNSPLHF. The CDR3 bases are TGTGCCAGCAGCCCCGGGGGGGTCGGGAGCTCCTATAATTCACCCCTCCACTTT.

This chain connects TRBV5-1 to TRBJ1-1; TRBD1 matches 7 bases. Germline V gene data show CDR1 as SGHRS and CDR2 as YFSETQ. The V and J ends lost 1 base and 0 bases, in that order; junction bases with no gene match: 6. This CDR3 has 16 residues. The CDR3 here is CASSLWGTAMNTEAFF. Written as DNA, the CDR3 is TGCGCCAGCAGCTTGTGGGGGACAGCTATGAACACTGAAGCTTTCTTT.

The rearrangement joins TRBV12-5 to TRBJ2-6; TRBD2 agrees at 7 bases. The V segment lost 7 bases and the J segment 1 base; nucleotides outside the gene matches: 7. The CDR3 length is 16 residues. The germline V gene has CDR1 LGHNT and CDR2 FRNRAP. CDR3 region: CASAPTGGSGANVLTF. The CDR3 DNA sequence: TGTGCTAGTGCTCCGACGGGGGGATCTGGGGCCAACGTCCTGACTTTC.

The chain has TRBV7-2 and TRBJ1-3; D gene unclear. Trimming left V 5 bases short and J 4 bases short, with 21 bases between. Germline V gene sequence: CDR1 SGHTA, CDR2 FQGNSA. This CDR3 is 17 amino acids long. The CDR3 sequence is CASSQQITGVSGNTIYF. Here the CDR3 DNA reads TGTGCCAGCAGCCAGCAGATCACGGGAGTCTCAGGAAACACCATATATTTT.

This chain uses TRBV11-3 with TRBJ2-1, with 7 bases identical to TRBD1. With 6 bases clipped from V and 5 bases from J, the junction kept 7 bases outside the gene matches. The V gene's germline CDR1 is SGHNT and CDR2 YENEEA. This CDR3 spans 14 amino acids. In DNA, the CDR3 is TGTGCCAGCAGTTACACCGACAGGGACAATGAGCAGTTCTTC. Residues: CASSYTDRDNEQFF.

Here the CDR3 reads CASSSDIYAGNTEAFF. The CDR3 DNA sequence: TGTGCCAGCAGCTCCGACATATATGCGGGGAACACTGAAGCTTTCTTT. The chain uses TRBV5-6 and TRBJ1-1; D is unresolved. The V end was cut by 3 bases, the J end by 1 base, with 16 bases between. The CDR3 spans 16 residues. CDR1 SGHDT and CDR2 YYEEEE come from the germline V gene.

The chain couples TRBV19 to TRBJ1-5; no firm D call. The length of the CDR3 is 18 residues. V was trimmed by 5 bases and J by 0 bases, leaving 20 bases between them. Germline CDR1 is LNHDA and CDR2 is SQIVND (reference sequence). The CDR3 sequence: CASSFSGVTAYSNQPQHF. Here the CDR3 DNA reads TGTGCCAGTAGTTTTTCAGGTGTCACCGCCTATAGCAATCAGCCCCAGCATTTT.

CDR3 in amino acids: CATSDGIRGGYEQYF. CDR3 sequence (DNA): TGTGCCACCAGTGATGGGATTCGAGGGGGTTACGAGCAGTACTTC. The chain is built from TRBV24-1 and TRBJ2-7, with TRBD1 as a possible D gene (6 bases). This CDR3 comprises 15 residues. Between the trimmed V and J ends, which lost 3 bases and 4 bases, there was a span of 15 bases. Germline CDR1 KGHDR, CDR2 SFDVKD.

Here the CDR3 reads CASNPAMGGNEKLFF. The CDR3 region has the DNA TGTGCCAGCAACCCGGCGATGGGCGGGAATGAAAAACTGTTTTTT. The V and J genes are TRBV6-2 or TRBV6-3 and TRBJ1-4; D gene ambiguous. The germline CDR1 and CDR2 sequences are MNHEY and SVGEGT. The V gene lost 7 bases and the J gene lost 5 bases, with 17 bases spanning the gap. The CDR3 runs 15 residues.

The chain uses TRBV4-1 and TRBJ1-5; 10 nucleotides align to TRBD1. In germline, CDR1 is MGHRA, CDR2 YSYEKL. CDR3 length: 15 amino acids. J gave up 5 bases and V 4 bases, and 5 bases lay outside the gene matches. The CDR3 reads CASSPETGGYQPQHF. DNA of the CDR3: TGCGCCAGCAGCCCCGAGACAGGGGGCTATCAGCCCCAGCATTTT.

The chain carries TRBV7-2 and TRBJ2-2; 8 bases map to TRBD1. The CDR3 spans 15 residues. CDR1 SGHTA and CDR2 FQGNSA come from the germline V gene. V shed 4 bases, J shed 8 bases, and the junction held 9 bases outside the gene matches. CDR3 in DNA: TGTGCCAGCAGCTCCTGGACAGGGCATGGGGGGGAGCTGTTTTTT. This translates into CASSSWTGHGGELFF. Complete variable domain (other parts from reference TRBV7-2 and TRBJ2-2): GAGVSQSPSNKVTEKGKDVELRCDPISGHTALYWYRQSLGQGLEFLIYFQGNSAPDKSGLPSDRFSAERTGGSVSTLTIQRTQQEDSAVYLCASSSWTGHGGELFFGEGSRLTVL.

This clone has only a few counts. The gene calls are TRBV30 and TRBJ2-2; D may be TRBD1 (6 bases). The V gene lost 3 bases and the J gene lost 4 bases, with 12 bases spanning the gap. CDR1 is GTSNPN, CDR2 SVGIG, per germline (reference sequence). The CDR3 spans 14 residues. Here the CDR3 DNA reads TGTGCCTGGAGGCACAGGGATCGCACCGGGGAGCTGTTTTTT. As protein: CAWRHRDRTGELFF.

The rearrangement links TRBV27 to TRBJ1-5; TRBD1 agrees at 7 bases. CDR3 length equals 16 residues. V gave up 5 bases and J gave up 0 bases; unmatched junction bases: 7. CDR1 is MNHEY, CDR2 SMNVEV, per germline (reference sequence). CDR3 loop: CASSRSGTASNQPQHF. In DNA, the CDR3 is TGTGCCAGCAGTCGTTCGGGGACAGCTAGCAATCAGCCCCAGCATTTT.